These 20 T cell receptor beta chains were all obtained from the same sample, sequenced in a study of early T cells in non-severe SARS-CoV-2 infection. MiXCR, applied by TCRdb to the 5' RACE reads, yields one record per CDR3 protein. The sample includes about 72,000 distinct CDR3 sequences, over 9.5% of them seen just once. Sequenced here: whole blood, sampled at baseline. Receptor source: an adult who was a healthcare worker with PCR-confirmed SARS-CoV-2 infection or an uninfected control (not recorded which).

At least ten counts were recorded for this clonotype. The V and J genes are TRBV6-6 and TRBJ1-3, with unresolved D. CDR1 MNHNY and CDR2 SVGAGI come from the germline V gene (reference sequence). This CDR3 comprises 17 residues. The V and J ends lost 3 bases and 0 bases respectively, with 15 bases between them. The CDR3 sequence: CASSYGPRERSGNTIYF. Here the CDR3 DNA reads TGTGCCAGCAGTTATGGCCCTCGGGAACGCTCTGGAAACACCATATATTTT.

The V gene is TRBV7-3, the J gene TRBJ2-2; D is unclear. In germline, CDR1 is SGHTA, CDR2 FQGTGA. The CDR3 has 14 residues. Trimming removed 2 bases at V and 5 bases at J, with 9 bases between. This chain's CDR3 is CASSLGPLTGELFF. The CDR3 nucleotides read TGTGCCAGCAGCTTAGGGCCCTTAACCGGGGAGCTGTTTTTT.

This clonotype was seen more than once but under ten times. This chain uses TRBV5-1 with TRBJ1-2; D not resolved. Between the trimmed V and J ends, which lost 5 bases and 2 bases, there was a span of 10 bases. Germline V gives CDR1 SGHRS, CDR2 YFSETQ. There are 13 residues in the CDR3. In DNA, the CDR3 is TGCGCCAGCAGTCCCGGGTCCAACTATGGCTACACCTTC. This encodes CASSPGSNYGYTF.

This clonotype was counted a few times. The chain links TRBV27 to TRBJ1-1, with D hard to call. The CDR3 consists of 13 residues. V was pared by 6 bases and J by 4 bases, with 12 bases between. Germline V gives CDR1 MNHEY, CDR2 SMNVEV (reference sequence). Written as DNA, the CDR3 is TGTGCCAGCAGGGGAGCCCCGGGCACTGAAGCTTTCTTT. It yields the protein CASRGAPGTEAFF.

This clonotype was observed a few times. The CDR3 sequence: CASSLNLGQVNNEKLFF. CDR3 sequence (DNA): TGTGCCAGCAGCTTAAATCTCGGACAGGTCAATAATGAAAAACTGTTTTTT. This chain joins TRBV7-2 and TRBJ1-4; 7 nucleotides match TRBD1. This CDR3 spans 17 amino acids. The V and J ends lost 2 bases and 4 bases, in that order; junction bases with no gene match: 10. Germline CDR1 is SGHTA and CDR2 is FQGNSA.

V usage is TRBV27 and J usage is TRBJ2-3; unclear D gene. Germline lookup yields CDR1 MNHEY and CDR2 SMNVEV (reference sequence). Trimming shortened V by 3 bases and J by 5 bases, and 9 bases separated the two germline ends. There are 13 residues in the CDR3. The CDR3 coding sequence is TGTGCCAGCAGTTTTATCCCGGGAGATACGCAGTATTTT. Amino acids: CASSFIPGDTQYF.

The table lists this clonotype with a few counts. The junction departs from the called germline gene at one end, perhaps through a read error. The chain couples TRBV19 to TRBJ2-3, with 11 bases identical to TRBD2. This CDR3 has 17 residues. Germline V gene lookup returns CDR1 LNHDA and CDR2 SQIVND (reference sequence). The CDR3 nucleotides are TGTGCCACTAGTAAACCCCCGTTTAGCGGGGGGGCAGATACGCAGTATTTT. It yields the protein CATSKPPFSGGADTQYF.

The chain's CDR3 is CATSGGVSTDTQYF. CDR3 nucleotides: TGTGCCACCAGTGGAGGGGTCAGCACAGATACGCAGTATTTT. The rearrangement uses TRBV24-1 and TRBJ2-3; D may match TRBD1 or TRBD2 (5 bases each). The germline gives CDR1 KGHDR, CDR2 SFDVKD. The V end was cut by 5 bases, the J end by 0 bases, with 8 bases between. The CDR3 sequence is 14 residues long.

The rearrangement uses TRBV2 and TRBJ2-3; D tentatively reads TRBD1 or TRBD2 (6 bases each). Germline V lookup: CDR1 SNHLY, CDR2 FYNNEI. Trimming removed 6 bases at V and 2 bases at J, with 15 bases between. The CDR3 is 15 residues long. For the CDR3, the DNA is TGTGCCAGCAGCCAAAACCGGGGGCCCACAGATACGCAGTATTTT. It codes for CASSQNRGPTDTQYF.

This clonotype was counted many times. The chain links TRBV7-2 to TRBJ2-1; 8 nucleotides match TRBD2. The CDR3 contains 15 residues. V gave up 9 bases and J gave up 9 bases; unmatched junction bases: 16. Per the germline V gene, CDR1 is SGHTA and CDR2 is FQGNSA. This CDR3 is CARELPTQSGSEQFF. In DNA form, the CDR3 reads TGTGCCAGAGAACTCCCCACACAAAGCGGGAGTGAGCAGTTCTTC.

The chain couples TRBV3-1 to TRBJ2-5; D is uncertain. The ends were cut back, 1 base at V and 5 bases at J, with 14 bases in the middle. The CDR3 covers 15 residues. Germline CDR1 is LGHDT and CDR2 is YNNKEL (reference sequence). The CDR3 here is CASSQVHGGGETQYF. CDR3 nucleotide sequence: TGTGCCAGCAGCCAAGTACACGGCGGTGGGGAGACCCAGTACTTC.

This clonotype was seen repeatedly, ten times or more. The chain employs TRBV24-1 and TRBJ1-2; the D is unclear. The V end was cut by 9 bases, the J end by 3 bases, with 13 bases between. The CDR3 consists of 13 residues. Germline V lookup: CDR1 KGHDR, CDR2 SFDVKD. For the CDR3, the DNA is TGTGCCACCGCAGGATACGGAGACTATGGCTACACCTTC. Protein product: CATAGYGDYGYTF.

The CDR3 DNA sequence: TGTGCCAGCAGCTTAGCGGTAGGGAACACTGAAGCTTTCTTT. This gives the protein CASSLAVGNTEAFF. The chain combines TRBV7-8 with TRBJ1-1; D remains unclear. Trimming cost V 0 bases and J 1 base, with 6 bases left between them. Per germline, CDR1 SGHVS and CDR2 FQNEAQ. The CDR3 runs 14 residues.

The table lists this clonotype with a few counts. This chain joins TRBV10-2 and TRBJ1-2; 8 nucleotides match TRBD1. Germline trimming cut 6 bases from V and 0 bases from J; bases unmatched to any gene: 3. This CDR3 is built from 14 residues. Per germline, CDR1 WSHSY and CDR2 SAAADI. Here the CDR3 reads CASSPGGPNYGYTF. CDR3 DNA: TGCGCCAGCAGCCCAGGGGGCCCTAACTATGGCTACACCTTC.

The chain is built from TRBV29-1 and TRBJ2-2; 7 positions agree with TRBD1. The junction had 9 bases not matched to a gene; V was cut back by 3 bases and J by 5 bases. The germline gives CDR1 SQVTM, CDR2 ANQGSEA. CDR3 length: 15 residues. As DNA, the CDR3 is TGCAGCGTTGAGGCCTTTTCGGGACAGACCGGGGAGCTGTTTTTT. Its translation is CSVEAFSGQTGELFF.

The genes are TRBV10-3 and TRBJ2-7; no reliable D call. Germline V gene lookup returns CDR1 ENHRY and CDR2 SYGVKD. The CDR3 length is 12 residues. The ends were cut back, 2 bases at V and 3 bases at J, with 5 bases in the middle. The CDR3 reads CAISEGNYEQYF. In DNA form, the CDR3 reads TGTGCCATCAGTGAGGGGAACTACGAGCAGTACTTC.

This clonotype was detected a few times. The rearrangement joins TRBV29-1 to TRBJ1-4; perhaps TRBD1 as D (6 bases). The germline V gene encodes CDR1 SQVTM and CDR2 ANQGSEA. V was clipped by 6 bases and J by 0 bases, with 20 bases between them. The CDR3 is 17 amino acids. The DNA for the CDR3 is TGCAGCGTGAGGGTATTAGGGGGGCGTTCAACTAATGAAAAACTGTTTTTT. The encoded protein is CSVRVLGGRSTNEKLFF.

CDR3 in amino acids: CASSLEPGLGTDTQYF. The CDR3 region has the DNA TGTGCCAGCAGCTTGGAACCGGGACTGGGGACAGATACGCAGTATTTT. The gene calls are TRBV5-6 and TRBJ2-3, with D possibly TRBD2 on 6 matching bases. Germline V gene sequence: CDR1 SGHDT, CDR2 YYEEEE. Trimming took off 0 bases at V and 3 bases at J, with 14 bases between the two ends. The CDR3 sequence is 16 residues long.

This clonotype has a handful of counts. This sequence joins TRBV11-2 and TRBJ1-5; no definite D call. This CDR3 has 16 amino acids. Germline lookup yields CDR1 SGHAT and CDR2 FQNNGV. Trimming took off 2 bases at V and 4 bases at J, with 15 bases between the two ends. The CDR3 DNA sequence: TGTGCCAGCAGCTTAAACCCCACAACGGGGAATCAGCCCCAGCATTTT. Translated: CASSLNPTTGNQPQHF.

The chain is built from TRBV7-9 and TRBJ2-7; D is possibly TRBD1 (6 bases). Trimming took off 8 bases at V and 2 bases at J, with 19 bases between the two ends. Germline CDR1 SEHNR, CDR2 FQNEAQ (reference sequence). The CDR3 contains 15 residues. CDR3 loop: CASGSIRGNAYEQYF. In nucleotides, the CDR3 is TGTGCCAGCGGCTCCATTAGGGGGAACGCCTACGAGCAGTACTTC.